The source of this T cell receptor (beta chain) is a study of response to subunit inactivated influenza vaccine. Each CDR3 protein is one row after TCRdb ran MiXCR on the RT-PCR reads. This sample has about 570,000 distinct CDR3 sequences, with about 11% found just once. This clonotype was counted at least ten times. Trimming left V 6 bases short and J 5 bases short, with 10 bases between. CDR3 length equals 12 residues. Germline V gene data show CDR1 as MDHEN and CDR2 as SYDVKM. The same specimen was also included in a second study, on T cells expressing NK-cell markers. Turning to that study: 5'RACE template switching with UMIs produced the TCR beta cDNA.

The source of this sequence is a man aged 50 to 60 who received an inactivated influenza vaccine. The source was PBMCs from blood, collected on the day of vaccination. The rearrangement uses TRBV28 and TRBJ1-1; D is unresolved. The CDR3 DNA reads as TGTGCCAGCAGCCCTTGGAGGACTGAAGCTTTCTTT. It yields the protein CASSPWRTEAFF.